What follows are 6 T cell receptor beta chains derived from one specimen sequenced in a study of regulatory T cells in long-lasting Graves disease. Time point indicated: newly diagnosed GD, antithyroid drugs for less than 3 months. PBMCs were the source of the RNA used for TCR sequencing. To make TCR beta libraries, researchers used iRepertoire HTBI primers and Arm-PCR of CDR3 regions. TCRdb analysed the multiplex PCR reads with MiXCR anew, one entry per CDR3 protein. The sample has 620,000 or so distinct CDR3 sequences; 15% to 20% are singletons. These data also formed part of another study, on T cells in Graves' hyperthyroidism and ophthalmopathy.

The sequencing used peripheral blood mononuclear cells (PBMCs), collected at new diagnosis, from a patient treated with antithyroid drugs. These receptors were taken from a woman in her 30s with Graves disease.

This clonotype was recorded at least ten times. J is TRBJ2-7 and V is TRBV10-3; no clear D gene. V lost 10 bases, J lost 7 bases, and 20 bases lay in between. The CDR3 length is 13 residues. Germline CDR1 is ENHRY and CDR2 is SYGVKD. The CDR3 DNA follows: TGTGCCACCGCCGAGGACCCCAAATGGGAGCAGTACTTC. Its protein product is CATAEDPKWEQYF.

This clonotype occurred many times. The V call is TRBV6-1, the J call TRBJ2-1; 8 nucleotides align to TRBD2. V shed 6 bases and J 7 bases; nucleotides not matched to a gene: 11. The germline V gene encodes CDR1 MNHNS and CDR2 SASEGT. The CDR3 length is 15 residues. CDR3 amino acids: CASRTGGTIGNEQFF. CDR3 DNA sequence: TGTGCCAGCAGGACGGGAGGGACCATCGGGAATGAGCAGTTCTTC.

Details on this clonotype: Given a much more abundant clone one base away, this may be a read error. This chain links TRBV28 with TRBJ1-5; D gene uncertain. There are 12 residues in the CDR3. Germline CDR1 reads MDHEN; CDR2 reads SYDVKM. V was trimmed by 2 bases and J by 5 bases, leaving 4 bases between them. In DNA, the CDR3 is TGTGCCAGCAGTTTAGTATATCAGCCCCAGCATTTT. Its translation: CASSLVYQPQHF.

This clonotype was picked up many times. J is TRBJ1-5 and V is TRBV20-1; 7 bases are shared with TRBD1. The V gene's germline CDR1 is DFQATT and CDR2 SNEGSKA (reference sequence). Trimming at V came to 3 bases and at J to 2 bases, leaving 7 bases not matched to a gene. This CDR3 is 15 amino acids long. The CDR3 coding sequence is TGCAGTGCTAGCTCTACAGGGGCCGGCAATCAGCCCCAGCATTTT. Protein product: CSASSTGAGNQPQHF.

The gene calls are TRBV19 and TRBJ2-2; TRBD2 matches 8 bases. This CDR3 region has 20 residues. From germline, CDR1 is LNHDA and CDR2 SQIVND (reference sequence). The ends lost 4 bases at V and 1 base at J; junction bases unmatched: 17. The CDR3 sequence: CASSTREAGGLGGNTGELFF. The DNA for the CDR3 is TGTGCCAGTAGTACCCGCGAGGCGGGAGGTCTCGGGGGGAACACCGGGGAGCTGTTTTTT.

At least ten counts were recorded for this clonotype. The chain is built from TRBV28 and TRBJ2-7; 7 nucleotides align to TRBD1. Germline V gives CDR1 MDHEN, CDR2 SYDVKM. This CDR3 region has 15 residues. V was clipped by 5 bases and J by 5 bases; unmatched bases: 12. DNA for the CDR3: TGTGCCAGCAGTCAACCAGGACAGGTCGCGCACGAGCAGTACTTC. Its protein is CASSQPGQVAHEQYF.